The clone carrying this TCR beta chain was detected only a few times. The sample originates from a study of cytomegalovirus exposure and HLA in healthy donors. Healthy bone marrow donors formed the donor group. Unrecorded immune exposures were likely, despite nominal health at sampling. The CMV serostatus of this donor went unrecorded. The CDR3 is 15 residues long. V lost 4 bases to trimming and J lost 0 bases, with 12 bases between them. Germline CDR1 is MNHNS and CDR2 is SASEGT. Primers: 60 Vbeta forward and 13 Jbeta reverse. Some clones are missing from TCRdb's copy, which holds only in-frame ones; the method was immunoSEQ multiplex PCR. Found here are approximately 170,000 clones, around 85% of them singletons; the top ten hold about 2%.

V is TRBV6-1 and J is TRBJ1-1; D not resolved. Sequencing was done on a sample of PBMCs. This sequence was found in a human donor in good health. The CDR3 region is CASSAPWTMNTEAFF. In DNA form, the CDR3 reads TGTGCCAGCAGTGCCCCGTGGACTATGAACACTGAAGCTTTCTTT.